The next 10 T cell receptor beta chains were all read from a single sample in a study of blood T cells in healthy people across ages. A second PCR of about 6 to 11 cycles used a sample-barcoded 5' primer and a J-beta primer mix. Each CDR3 protein is one row after TCRdb ran MiXCR on the 5' RACE reads. The top ten clones hold under 30% of a sample with around 1,800,000 distinct CDR3 sequences, about 39% of them seen once. Sequencing was performed on blood. All receptors derive from a human donor in good health.

This chain connects TRBV7-2 to TRBJ1-1; 7 positions match TRBD1. The CDR3 loop spans 16 amino acids. V gave up 5 bases and J gave up 1 base; unmatched junction bases: 10. CDR1 is SGHTA and CDR2 is FQGNSA in the germline V gene. CDR3 bases: TGTGCCAGCAGCCCGAGAGGCGGACAGGCGAACACTGAAGCTTTCTTT. Encoded protein: CASSPRGGQANTEAFF.

At least ten counts were recorded for this clonotype. The chain combines TRBV5-6 with TRBJ2-7, with D tentatively TRBD2 (5 bases). Germline lookup yields CDR1 SGHDT and CDR2 YYEEEE. CDR3 size: 14 residues. The V and J ends lost 1 base and 0 bases respectively, with 8 bases between them. CDR3 in amino acids: CASSLIGSSYEQYF. The CDR3 coding sequence is TGTGCCAGCAGCTTGATAGGGAGCTCCTACGAGCAGTACTTC.

The V gene is TRBV12-3 or TRBV12-4, the J gene TRBJ1-1; no clear D gene. The CDR3 sequence is 13 residues long. The V gene lost 3 bases and the J gene lost 2 bases, with 7 bases spanning the gap. The CDR3 is CASSFAVNTEAFF. The CDR3 region has the DNA TGTGCCAGCAGTTTCGCCGTAAACACTGAAGCTTTCTTT.

The chain employs TRBV12-3 or TRBV12-4 and TRBJ2-5, with 7 positions matching TRBD2. V gave up 3 bases and J gave up 1 base; unmatched junction bases: 11. The CDR3 covers 17 residues. As DNA, the CDR3 is TGTGCCAGCAGTTTTACAACCTTGGGGGGGGTCCAAGAGACCCAGTACTTC. It codes for CASSFTTLGGVQETQYF.

This chain uses TRBV9 with TRBJ2-7; no clear D gene. This CDR3 has 13 amino acids. V lost 3 bases to trimming and J lost 2 bases, with 9 bases between them. Germline CDR1 and CDR2: SGDLS and YYNGEE. DNA for the CDR3: TGTGCCAGCAGCGAAGGGTATCCCTACGAGCAGTACTTC. Translated: CASSEGYPYEQYF. The full variable domain, rest sourced from reference TRBV9 and TRBJ2-7, is DSGVTQTPKHLITATGQRVTLRCSPRSGDLSVYWYQQSLDQGLQFLIQYYNGEERAKGNILERFSAQQFPDLHSELNLSSLELGDSALYFCASSEGYPYEQYFGPGTRLTVT.

This clonotype was seen a handful of times. The genes are TRBV7-9 and TRBJ1-2; D gene uncertain. CDR1 is SEHNR and CDR2 is FQNEAQ in the germline V gene (reference sequence). V was trimmed by 5 bases and J by 7 bases, leaving 11 bases between them. The CDR3 sequence is 12 residues long. Here the CDR3 DNA reads TGTGCCAGCAGCCAACAGTTGACTGGCTACACCTTC. Encoded protein: CASSQQLTGYTF.

This clonotype came up a few times. The V and J genes are TRBV15 and TRBJ1-2; D remains unclear. The CDR3 extends over 13 amino acids. Germline lookup yields CDR1 LNHNV and CDR2 YYDKDF (reference sequence). Between the trimmed V and J ends, which lost 5 bases and 8 bases, there was a span of 15 bases. The CDR3 DNA reads as TGTGCCACCAGCCTACGGGCAGCGCAAGGCTACACCTTC. It yields the protein CATSLRAAQGYTF.

A note on this clonotype: A read error may explain this, as a much larger clone is one base away. This rearrangement joins TRBV6-5 to TRBJ2-7, with 10 bases that match TRBD1. The V gene end was trimmed by 11 bases and the J gene end by 5 bases; junction bases not matched to a gene: 12. The CDR3 covers 14 residues. Germline CDR1 and CDR2: MNHEY and SVGAGI. The CDR3 loop is CAGNPGQGFNEQYF. CDR3 coding DNA: TGTGCCGGCAACCCGGGACAGGGGTTCAACGAGCAGTACTTC.

This clonotype has just a few counts. The V and J genes are TRBV20-1 and TRBJ2-3, with 7 nucleotides matching TRBD2. This CDR3 contains 17 residues. Germline V lookup: CDR1 DFQATT, CDR2 SNEGSKA (reference sequence). V lost 4 bases to trimming and J lost 2 bases; unmatched junction nucleotides: 15. The CDR3 here is CSATDHWRGRLTDTQYF. Here the CDR3 DNA reads TGCAGTGCTACAGACCATTGGCGGGGGAGACTCACAGATACGCAGTATTTT.

The rearrangement links TRBV29-1 to TRBJ1-1; D call uncertain. The CDR3 consists of 11 residues. Germline values: CDR1 SQVTM, CDR2 ANQGSEA. Trimming left V 7 bases short and J 5 bases short, with 11 bases between. This CDR3 reads CSASSWTEAFF. CDR3 DNA sequence: TGCAGCGCCTCCTCATGGACTGAAGCTTTCTTT.